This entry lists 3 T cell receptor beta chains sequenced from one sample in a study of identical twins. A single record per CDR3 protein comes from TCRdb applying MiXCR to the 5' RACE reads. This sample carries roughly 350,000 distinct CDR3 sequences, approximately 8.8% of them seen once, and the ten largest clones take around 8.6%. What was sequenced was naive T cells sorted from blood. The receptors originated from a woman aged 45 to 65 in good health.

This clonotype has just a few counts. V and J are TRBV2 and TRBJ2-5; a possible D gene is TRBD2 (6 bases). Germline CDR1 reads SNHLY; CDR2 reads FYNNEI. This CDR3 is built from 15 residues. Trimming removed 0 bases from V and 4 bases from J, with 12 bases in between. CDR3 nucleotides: TGTGCCAGCAGTGAAGCCCGAGGAGGGGCAGAGACCCAGTACTTC. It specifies CASSEARGGAETQYF.

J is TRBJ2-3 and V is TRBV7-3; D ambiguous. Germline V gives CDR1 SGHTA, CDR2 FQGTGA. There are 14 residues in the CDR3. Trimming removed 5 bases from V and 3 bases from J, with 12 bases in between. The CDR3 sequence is CASSNDWTTDTQYF. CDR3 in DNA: TGTGCCAGCAGCAACGACTGGACGACAGATACGCAGTATTTT.

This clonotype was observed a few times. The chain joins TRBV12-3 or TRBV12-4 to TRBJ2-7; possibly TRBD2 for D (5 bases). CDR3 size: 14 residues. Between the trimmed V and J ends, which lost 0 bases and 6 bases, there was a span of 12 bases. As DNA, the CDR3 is TGTGCCAGCAGTTTAGCGCCGGCAGGAGGCGAGCAGTACGTC. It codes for CASSLAPAGGEQYV.